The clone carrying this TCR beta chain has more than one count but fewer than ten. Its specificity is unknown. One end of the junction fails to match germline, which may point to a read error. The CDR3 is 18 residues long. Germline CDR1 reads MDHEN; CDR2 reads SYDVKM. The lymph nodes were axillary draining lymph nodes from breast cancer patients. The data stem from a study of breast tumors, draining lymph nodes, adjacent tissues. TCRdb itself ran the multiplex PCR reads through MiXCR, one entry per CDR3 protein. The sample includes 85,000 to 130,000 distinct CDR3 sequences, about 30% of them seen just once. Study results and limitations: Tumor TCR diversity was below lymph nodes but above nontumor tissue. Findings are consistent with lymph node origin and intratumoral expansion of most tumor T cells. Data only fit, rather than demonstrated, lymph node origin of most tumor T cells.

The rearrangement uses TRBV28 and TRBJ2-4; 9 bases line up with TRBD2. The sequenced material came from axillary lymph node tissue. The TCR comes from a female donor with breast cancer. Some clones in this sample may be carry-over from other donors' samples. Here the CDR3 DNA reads TGTGCCAGTTGGCCGTGGCGAGCGACTAGCGGAGCCCAAAACATTCAGTACTTC. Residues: CASWPWRATSGAQNIQYF.